The clone carrying this T cell receptor beta chain was seen more than once but under ten times. The antigen is not known. CDR3 length equals 14 residues. The V gene lost 4 bases and the J gene lost 3 bases, with 9 bases spanning the gap. TCRdb processed the reads anew with MiXCR; each CDR3 protein has one entry. The profile shows 750,000 to 900,000 distinct CDR3 sequences, roughly 28% of them singletons. This sample was included in a study of T cell repertoires in cytomegalovirus infection. Study-wide background: Used in the study were CMV epitopes, some recently identified and HLA-C-restricted, others well-studied and HLA-B-restricted. A matching HLA type, together with CMV infection, was signaled by public TCR beta signatures.

Overall study results and limits: HLA-C-restricted CMV-specific TCR beta clonotypes were dominant in the ex vivo response.

The sequencing used cultured CD8+ T cells from PBMCs, collected from culture after CMV antigen stimulation. This receptor was taken from a human donor in good health (CMV status not recorded). Some clones in this sample may be carry-over from other donors' samples. This chain uses TRBV12-3 or TRBV12-4 with TRBJ2-2; D is undetermined. The CDR3 DNA follows: TGTGCCAGCAGTTCAACCTATGACACCGGGGAGCTGTTTTTT. Residues: CASSSTYDTGELFF.